This T cell receptor (beta chain) was profiled in a study of human T cells and chemical hapten exposure. The time point was: patch test 2, 6 weeks after DPC sensitization. The treatment was: therapeutic diphenylcyclopropenone sensitization with weekly scalp DPC. Authors' data handling: Sequenced samples showed a median of around 100,000 TCRs each, with counts running from roughly 23,000 to 700,000. TCRdb reprocessed the RACE reads with MiXCR, giving one entry per CDR3 protein. TCRdb, rather than the study authors, made the V and J calls. The data hold more than 90,000 distinct CDR3 sequences, with approximately 10% observed a single time. This clonotype was counted at least ten times. This CDR3 is 14 amino acids long. V lost 3 bases, J lost 4 bases, and 0 bases stayed unmatched. CDR1 and CDR2 (germline): SEHNR, FQNEAQ (reference sequence).

This TCR came from a middle-aged woman with alopecia areata. Some clones in this sample may be carry-over from other donors' samples. The chain employs TRBV7-9 and TRBJ2-3, with 11 bases that match TRBD2. The sample was whole blood, taken in connection with sensitization to the hapten diphenylcyclopropenone (DPC). CDR3 bases: TGTGCCAGCAGCTTGGGACTAGCGGCAGATACGCAGTATTTT. As protein: CASSLGLAADTQYF.